This TCR beta chain was documented in a study of blood T cell repertoires in COVID-19. Whole-study context: COVID-19 samples from acute and convalescent phases originated in the United States, Italy and Spain.

The CDR3 has 15 amino acids. CDR1 is MNHEY and CDR2 is SVGAGI in the germline V gene. V lost 5 bases to trimming and J lost 9 bases; unmatched junction nucleotides: 7. Seattle researchers signed up patients amid active infection and tracked them longitudinally. Methods used by the authors: Cell counts per sample came from amplifying reference gene primers. Profiling relied on immunoSEQ multiplex PCR, and the TCRdb table lists in-frame clones only, not all of them. Clonal size and the V and J genes are those of that table, whereas D and trimming came from the DNA. The table lists approximately 500,000 clones, 85% to 90% of them singletons.

Material for sequencing was peripheral blood. This TCR derives from a woman in her forties or fifties with COVID-19, enrolled during active disease. The chain uses TRBV6-5 and TRBJ1-6; 10 bases fit TRBD1. The CDR3 region is CASSTPGQGISPLHF. The CDR3, as DNA: TGTGCCAGCAGTACCCCGGGACAGGGGATTTCACCCCTCCACTTT.